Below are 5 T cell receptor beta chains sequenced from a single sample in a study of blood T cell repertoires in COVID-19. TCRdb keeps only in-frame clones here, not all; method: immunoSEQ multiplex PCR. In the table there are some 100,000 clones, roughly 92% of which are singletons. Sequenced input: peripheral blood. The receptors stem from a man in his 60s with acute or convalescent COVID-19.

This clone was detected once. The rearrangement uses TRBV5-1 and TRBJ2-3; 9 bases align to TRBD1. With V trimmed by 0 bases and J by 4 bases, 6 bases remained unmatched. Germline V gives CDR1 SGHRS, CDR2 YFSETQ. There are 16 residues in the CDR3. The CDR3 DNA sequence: TGCGCCAGCAGCTTGGGGGGACAGGGAGGAGCAGATACGCAGTATTTT. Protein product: CASSLGGQGGADTQYF.

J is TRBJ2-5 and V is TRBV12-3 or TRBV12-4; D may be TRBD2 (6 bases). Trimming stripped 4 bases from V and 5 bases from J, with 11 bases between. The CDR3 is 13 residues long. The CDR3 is CASSWNGGETQYF. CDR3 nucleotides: TGTGCCAGCAGTTGGAATGGGGGGGAGACCCAGTACTTC.

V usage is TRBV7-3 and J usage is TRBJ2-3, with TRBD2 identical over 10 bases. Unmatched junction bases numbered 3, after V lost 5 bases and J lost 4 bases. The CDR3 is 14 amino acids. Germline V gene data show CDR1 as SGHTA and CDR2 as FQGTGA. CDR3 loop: CASSQAGGPDTQYF. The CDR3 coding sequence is TGTGCCAGCAGCCAAGCGGGAGGGCCAGATACGCAGTATTTT. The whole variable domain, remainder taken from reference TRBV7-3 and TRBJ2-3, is GAGVSQTPSNKVTEKGKYVELRCDPISGHTALYWYRQSLGQGPEFLIYFQGTGAADDSGLPNDRFFAVRPEGSVSTLKIQRTERGDSAVYLCASSQAGGPDTQYFGPGTRLTVL.

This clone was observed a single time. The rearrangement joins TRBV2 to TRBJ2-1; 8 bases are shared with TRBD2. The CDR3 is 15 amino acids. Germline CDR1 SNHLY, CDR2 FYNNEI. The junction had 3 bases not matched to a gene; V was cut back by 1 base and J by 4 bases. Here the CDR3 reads CASSEGLAGYNEQFF. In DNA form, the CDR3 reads TGTGCCAGCAGTGAAGGCCTAGCGGGTTACAATGAGCAGTTCTTC.

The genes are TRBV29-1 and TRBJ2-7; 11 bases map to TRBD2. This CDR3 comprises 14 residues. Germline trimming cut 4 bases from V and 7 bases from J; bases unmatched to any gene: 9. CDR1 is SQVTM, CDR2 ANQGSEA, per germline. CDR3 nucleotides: TGCAGCGTTGTTGTAGCGGGAGGGTTGCGGGAGCAGTACTTC. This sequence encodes CSVVVAGGLREQYF.